Below are 17 T cell receptor beta chains sequenced from a single sample in a study of shared clonotypes between healthy human individuals. TCRdb's copy holds only in-frame clones and misses some; the assay was immunoSEQ multiplex PCR. Of 400,000 to 500,000 clones in the sample, around 80% are singletons; the top ten hold about 12%. Sequenced: PBMCs. Receptors were obtained from a woman between 40 and 50 years old in good health. Some clones in this sample may be carry-over from other donors' samples.

In this sample, this clone turned up many times. The chain carries TRBV30 and TRBJ2-7; weak D call: TRBD2 (6 bases). Germline V gene sequence: CDR1 GTSNPN, CDR2 SVGIG (reference sequence). CDR3 length: 12 amino acids. V lost 2 bases and J 4 bases, leaving 9 bases between the germline ends. The DNA of the CDR3 is TGTGCCTGGAGTAGGAGGGGATACGAGCAGTACTTC. Translating gives CAWSRRGYEQYF.

Note on this clone: The junction shows a germline mismatch at one end, possibly a read error. V and J are TRBV7-7 and TRBJ2-7; 12 bases align to TRBD1. CDR1 is SSHAT, CDR2 FNYEAQ, per germline (reference sequence). This CDR3 contains 15 residues. As DNA, the CDR3 is TGTGCTAGCAGCTCTGGGACAGGGGGCTACGACGAGCAGTACTTC. This codes for CASSSGTGGYDEQYF.

As concerns this clone: Sequence at one end of the junction differs from germline and may be a read error. The chain couples TRBV7-7 to TRBJ2-5; TRBD2 matches 8 bases. This CDR3 comprises 14 residues. Germline V gene sequence: CDR1 SSHAT, CDR2 FNYEAQ (reference sequence). The CDR3 DNA reads TGTGCTAGCAGCTTCGGGGGGGGACGAGAGACCCAGTACTTC. Translated, it gives CASSFGGGRETQYF.

The chain links TRBV5-1 to TRBJ2-7; D is ambiguous. V was shortened by 0 bases and J by 1 base, with 8 bases between the two germline ends. The CDR3 is made up of 14 amino acids. The germline CDR1 and CDR2 sequences are SGHRS and YFSETQ. CDR3 nucleotides: TGCGCCAGCAGCTTGGCGGGCCAATCCTACGAGCAGTACTTC. Protein: CASSLAGQSYEQYF. The variable domain in full, with the rest retrieved from reference TRBV5-1 and TRBJ2-7, is KAGVTQTPRYLIKTRGQQVTLSCSPISGHRSVSWYQQTPGQGLQFLFEYFSETQRNKGNFPGRFSGRQFSNSRSEMNVSTLELGDSALYLCASSLAGQSYEQYFGPGTRLTVT.

This clone was recorded a few times. The chain is built from TRBV4-3 and TRBJ2-2, with 11 bases that match TRBD1. The ends lost 4 bases at V and 7 bases at J; junction bases unmatched: 8. The CDR3 runs to 16 residues. Germline V CDR1 and CDR2: LGHNA, YSLEER. Here the CDR3 reads CASSPGQGAGVGELFF. The CDR3 nucleotides read TGCGCCAGCAGCCCCGGACAGGGGGCTGGTGTCGGGGAGCTGTTTTTT.

V is TRBV9 and J is TRBJ2-1; D may correspond to TRBD1 or TRBD2 (5 bases each). Germline CDR1 SGDLS, CDR2 YYNGEE. The V end lost 0 bases, the J end lost 8 bases, and 15 bases lay between the germline ends. This CDR3 spans 15 amino acids. The CDR3 loop is CASSVEGSEFYEQFF. CDR3 coding DNA: TGTGCCAGCAGCGTAGAGGGGAGCGAATTCTATGAGCAGTTCTTC.

To note about this clone: Since a much larger clone is just one base distant, this may be a read error. V usage is TRBV29-1 and J usage is TRBJ1-4; 9 bases align to TRBD1. Germline V CDR1 and CDR2: SQVTM, ANQGSEA. The CDR3 is 14 residues long. The CDR3 sequence: CSVNTGGRGEKLSF. The CDR3 DNA is TGCAGCGTTAACACAGGGGGCAGAGGAGAAAAACTGTCTTTT. Using reference TRBV29-1 and TRBJ1-4 for the parts outside the CDR3, the full variable domain is SAVISQKPSRDICQRGTSLTIQCQVDSQVTMMFWYRQQPGQSLTLIATANQGSEATYESGFVIDKFPISRPNLTFSTLTVSNMSPEDSSIYLCSVNTGGRGEKLSFGSGTQLSVL.

This clone turned up a few times. Different DNA sequences within this sample yield the same CDR3. V and J are TRBV29-1 and TRBJ1-1; D is uncertain. This CDR3 spans 13 amino acids. From germline, CDR1 is SQVTM and CDR2 ANQGSEA. V lost 4 bases and J 1 base, leaving 10 bases between the germline ends. The CDR3 region has the DNA TGCAGCGTTGGAAGAGGTGGGAACACTGAAGCTTTCTTT. Its translation: CSVGRGGNTEAFF.

The chain recombines TRBV27 with TRBJ2-6; D is undetermined. CDR3 length equals 16 residues. V gave up 5 bases and J gave up 0 bases, with 11 bases separating them. CDR1 and CDR2 (germline): MNHEY, SMNVEV (reference sequence). The chain's CDR3 is CASSPDKPSGANVLTF. The DNA for the CDR3 is TGTGCCAGCAGTCCCGACAAGCCCTCTGGGGCCAACGTCCTGACTTTC.

The chain carries TRBV19 and TRBJ2-3; 8 bases align to TRBD1. The CDR3 is 15 residues long. Germline values: CDR1 LNHDA, CDR2 SQIVND (reference sequence). Trimming took 10 bases from V and 1 from J; bases not matched to a gene: 10. The CDR3 DNA reads TGTGCCATCCAGGACAGGGTTTTAGGCACAGATACGCAGTATTTT. It encodes CAIQDRVLGTDTQYF.

To note about this clone: Given a much more abundant clone one base away, this may be a read error. The chain employs TRBV11-2 and TRBJ2-7, with D perhaps matching TRBD2 (6 bases). Germline lookup yields CDR1 SGHAT and CDR2 FQNNGV. This CDR3 region has 12 residues. V lost 4 bases, J lost 2 bases, and 6 bases lay in between. The CDR3 DNA sequence: TGTGCCAGCAGCTGGGGGGCCTACGAGCAGTACTTC. As protein: CASSWGAYEQYF.

V usage is TRBV6-1 and J usage is TRBJ1-1; 10 nucleotides agree with TRBD1. V shed 0 bases, J shed 1 base, and the junction held 14 bases outside the gene matches. CDR3 size: 20 residues. Germline-derived CDR1 and CDR2 are MNHNS and SASEGT. CDR3 in DNA: TGTGCCAGCAGTGAAGCGTTTAATGGACAGGGGGGGAGGAAGAACACTGAAGCTTTCTTT. Amino acid sequence: CASSEAFNGQGGRKNTEAFF.

Concerning this clone itself: This sequence may be a read error, since a much larger clone differs from it by one base. This chain connects TRBV7-8 to TRBJ2-5; no clear D. The CDR3 runs to 13 residues. Germline V CDR1 and CDR2: SGHVS, FQNEAQ. Trimming removed 1 base from V and 2 bases from J, with 5 bases in between. CDR3 sequence reads: CASSLVQQETQYF. The CDR3 DNA reads as TGTGCCAGCAGCTTAGTTCAGCAAGAGACCCAGTACTTC.

The sample holds a few counts of this clone. This CDR3 reads CASSGQGATETQYF. The CDR3 nucleotides are TGTGCCAGCTCCGGACAGGGGGCTACTGAGACCCAGTACTTC. V gene TRBV18 combines with J gene TRBJ2-5; 11 bases line up with TRBD1. Unmatched junction bases numbered 5, after V lost 6 bases and J lost 5 bases. CDR1 KGHSH and CDR2 LQKENI come from the germline V gene. The CDR3 has 14 amino acids.

The chain couples TRBV9 to TRBJ2-5, with 7 bases identical to TRBD2. The CDR3 spans 13 residues. Trimming at V came to 2 bases and at J to 7 bases, leaving 5 bases not matched to a gene. Germline CDR1 SGDLS, CDR2 YYNGEE. Here the CDR3 DNA reads TGTGCCAGCAGCGTGGGAGGGGACGGGACCCAGTACTTC. It yields the protein CASSVGGDGTQYF.

CDR3 sequence (DNA): TGTGCCAGCAGTTACTCACTAGCGGGAGTGAATGAGCAGTTCTTC. It specifies CASSYSLAGVNEQFF. The chain links TRBV6-5 to TRBJ2-1, with TRBD2 matching over 11 bases. Germline V gene sequence: CDR1 MNHEY, CDR2 SVGAGI. CDR3 length equals 15 residues. V lost 0 bases and J lost 7; bases outside the gene matches: 2.

The V and J genes are TRBV5-1 and TRBJ1-2, with 8 positions matching TRBD1. Germline CDR1 and CDR2: SGHRS and YFSETQ. The CDR3 consists of 15 residues. Trimming at V came to 4 bases and at J to 8 bases, leaving 13 bases not matched to a gene. CDR3 DNA: TGCGCCAGCAGCGTTGCTGGGACAGGCGTGATCGGCTACACCTTC. Its protein product is CASSVAGTGVIGYTF.